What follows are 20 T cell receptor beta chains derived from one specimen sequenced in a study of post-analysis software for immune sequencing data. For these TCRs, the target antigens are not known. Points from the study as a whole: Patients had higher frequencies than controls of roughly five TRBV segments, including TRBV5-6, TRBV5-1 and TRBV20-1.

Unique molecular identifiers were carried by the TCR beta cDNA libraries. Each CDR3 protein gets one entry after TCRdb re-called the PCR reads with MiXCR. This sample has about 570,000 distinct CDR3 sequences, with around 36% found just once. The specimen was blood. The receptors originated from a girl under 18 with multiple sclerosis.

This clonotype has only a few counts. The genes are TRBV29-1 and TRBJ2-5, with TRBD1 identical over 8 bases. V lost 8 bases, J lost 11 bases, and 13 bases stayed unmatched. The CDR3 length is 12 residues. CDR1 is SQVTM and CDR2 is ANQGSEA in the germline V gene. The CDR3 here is CSFRGQEGEQYF. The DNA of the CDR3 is TGCAGCTTCAGGGGGCAAGAGGGGGAGCAGTACTTC.

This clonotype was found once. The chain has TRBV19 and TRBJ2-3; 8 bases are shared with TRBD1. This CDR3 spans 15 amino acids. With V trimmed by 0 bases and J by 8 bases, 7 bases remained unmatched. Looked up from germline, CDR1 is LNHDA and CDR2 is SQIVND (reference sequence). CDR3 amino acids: CASSIEWTGQGTQYF. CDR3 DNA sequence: TGTGCCAGTAGTATAGAATGGACAGGACAGGGTACGCAGTATTTT.

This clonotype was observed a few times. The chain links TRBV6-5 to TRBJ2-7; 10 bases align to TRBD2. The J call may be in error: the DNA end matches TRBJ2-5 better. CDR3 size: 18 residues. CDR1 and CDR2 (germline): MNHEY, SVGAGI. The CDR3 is CASSYLPLVSGGRETQYF. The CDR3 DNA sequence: TGTGCCAGCAGTTACCTTCCCCTCGTTAGCGGGGGGAGGGAGACCCAGTACTTC.

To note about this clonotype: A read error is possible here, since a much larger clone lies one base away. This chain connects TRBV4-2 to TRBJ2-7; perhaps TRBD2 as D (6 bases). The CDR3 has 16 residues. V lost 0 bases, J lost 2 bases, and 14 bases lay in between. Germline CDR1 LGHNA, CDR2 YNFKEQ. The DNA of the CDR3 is TGTGCCAGCAGCCAAGAGAGAAACGGGGGAACCTACGAGCAGTACTTC. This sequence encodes CASSQERNGGTYEQYF.

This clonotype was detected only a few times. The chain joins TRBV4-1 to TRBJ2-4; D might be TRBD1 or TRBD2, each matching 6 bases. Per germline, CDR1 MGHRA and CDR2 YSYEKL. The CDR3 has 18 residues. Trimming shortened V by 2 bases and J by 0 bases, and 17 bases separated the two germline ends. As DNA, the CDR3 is TGCGCCAGCAGCCAACCGTCCCAAGGGGGACTAGCCAAAAACATTCAGTACTTC. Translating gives CASSQPSQGGLAKNIQYF.

Here the CDR3 DNA reads TGTGCCAGCAGCTCGGGACTAGTGGAAGAGACCCAGTACTTC. Its translation: CASSSGLVEETQYF. The chain employs TRBV11-3 and TRBJ2-5; TRBD2 agrees at 8 bases. Trimming cost V 4 bases and J 3 bases; bases outside gene matches: 4. Germline values: CDR1 SGHNT, CDR2 YENEEA. The length of the CDR3 is 14 residues.

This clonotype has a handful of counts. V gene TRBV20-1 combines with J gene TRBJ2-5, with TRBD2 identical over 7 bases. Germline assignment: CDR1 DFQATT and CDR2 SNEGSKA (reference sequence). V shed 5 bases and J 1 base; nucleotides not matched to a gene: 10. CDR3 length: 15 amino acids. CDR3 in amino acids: CSAPPGGGIQETQYF. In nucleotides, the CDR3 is TGCAGTGCTCCCCCCGGCGGGGGAATCCAAGAGACCCAGTACTTC.

The CDR3 is CASTGLAGTYANEQFF. The CDR3, as DNA: TGTGCCAGCACCGGACTAGCGGGGACCTATGCCAATGAGCAGTTCTTC. The gene calls are TRBV3-1 and TRBJ2-1; 12 nucleotides match TRBD2. Germline V gene lookup returns CDR1 LGHDT and CDR2 YNNKEL (reference sequence). The CDR3 spans 16 residues. The V segment lost 7 bases and the J segment 6 bases; nucleotides outside the gene matches: 10.

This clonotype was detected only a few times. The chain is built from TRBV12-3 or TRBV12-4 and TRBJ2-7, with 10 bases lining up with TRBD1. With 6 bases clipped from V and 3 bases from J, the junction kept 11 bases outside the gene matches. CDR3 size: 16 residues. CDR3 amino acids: CASSPRGTGAYYEQYF. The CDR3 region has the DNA TGTGCCAGCAGCCCCAGGGGGACAGGGGCTTACTACGAGCAGTACTTC.

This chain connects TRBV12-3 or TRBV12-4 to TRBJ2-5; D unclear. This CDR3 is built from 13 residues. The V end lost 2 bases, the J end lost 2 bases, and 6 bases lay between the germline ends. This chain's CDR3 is CASSLHQQETQYF. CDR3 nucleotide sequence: TGTGCCAGCAGTTTACACCAACAAGAGACCCAGTACTTC.

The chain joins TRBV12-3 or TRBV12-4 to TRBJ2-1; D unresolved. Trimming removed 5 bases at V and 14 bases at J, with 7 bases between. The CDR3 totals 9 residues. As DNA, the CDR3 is TGTGCCAGCAGTCCCCCGAAGTTCTTC. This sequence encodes CASSPPKFF.

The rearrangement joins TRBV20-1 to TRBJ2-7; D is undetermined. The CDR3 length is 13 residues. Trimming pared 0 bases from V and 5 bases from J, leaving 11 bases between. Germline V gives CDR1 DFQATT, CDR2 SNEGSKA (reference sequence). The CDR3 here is CSARDRTDHEQYF. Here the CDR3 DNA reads TGCAGTGCTAGAGACCGCACGGACCACGAGCAGTACTTC.

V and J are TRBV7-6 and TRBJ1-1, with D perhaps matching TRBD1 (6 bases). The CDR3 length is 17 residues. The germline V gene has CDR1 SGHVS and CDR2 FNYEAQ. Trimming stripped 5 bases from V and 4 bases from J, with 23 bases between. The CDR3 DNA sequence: TGTGCCAGCAGCCTAGGGGGGGCGGCAGGGTGGGTCACTGAAGCTTTCTTT. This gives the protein CASSLGGAAGWVTEAFF.

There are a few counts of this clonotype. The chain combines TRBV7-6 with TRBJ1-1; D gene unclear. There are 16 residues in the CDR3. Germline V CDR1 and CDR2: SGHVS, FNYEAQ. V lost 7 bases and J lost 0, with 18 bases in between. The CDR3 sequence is CASTPSGSNLNTEAFF. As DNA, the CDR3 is TGTGCCAGCACCCCCAGTGGGTCCAACCTGAACACTGAAGCTTTCTTT.

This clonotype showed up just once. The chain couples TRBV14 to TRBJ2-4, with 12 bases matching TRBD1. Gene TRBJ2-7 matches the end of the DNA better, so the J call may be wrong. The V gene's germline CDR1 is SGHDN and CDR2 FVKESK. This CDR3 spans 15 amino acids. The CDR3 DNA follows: TGTGCCAGCAGCCAGGGGGACAGGGGGCTGTACGAGCAGTACTTC. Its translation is CASSQGDRGLYEQYF.

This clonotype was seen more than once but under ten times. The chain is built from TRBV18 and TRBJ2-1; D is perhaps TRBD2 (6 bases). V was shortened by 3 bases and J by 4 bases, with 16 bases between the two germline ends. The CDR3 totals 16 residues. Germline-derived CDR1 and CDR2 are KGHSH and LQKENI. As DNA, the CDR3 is TGTGCCAGCTCACCGGTATCGGGACTCTTATACAATGAGCAGTTCTTC. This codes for CASSPVSGLLYNEQFF.

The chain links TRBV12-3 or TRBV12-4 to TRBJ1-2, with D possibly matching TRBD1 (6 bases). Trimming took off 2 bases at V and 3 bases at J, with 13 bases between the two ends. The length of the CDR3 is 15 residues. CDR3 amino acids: CASSLPTSGDYGYTF. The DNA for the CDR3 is TGTGCCAGCAGTTTACCTACCTCAGGGGACTATGGCTACACCTTC.

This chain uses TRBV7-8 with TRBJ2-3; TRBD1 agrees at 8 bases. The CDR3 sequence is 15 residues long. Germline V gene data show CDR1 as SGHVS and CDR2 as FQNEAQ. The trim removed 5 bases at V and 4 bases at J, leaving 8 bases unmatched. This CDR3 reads CASSPVRGLADTQYF. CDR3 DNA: TGTGCCAGCAGCCCAGTCAGGGGGCTAGCAGATACGCAGTATTTT.

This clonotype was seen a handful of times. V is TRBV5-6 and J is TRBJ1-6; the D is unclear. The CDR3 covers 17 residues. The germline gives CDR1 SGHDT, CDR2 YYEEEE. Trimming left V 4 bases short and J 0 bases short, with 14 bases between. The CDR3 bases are TGTGCCAGCAGCCGCCCCGAACCGAGCTCCTATAATTCACCCCTCCACTTT. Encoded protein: CASSRPEPSSYNSPLHF.

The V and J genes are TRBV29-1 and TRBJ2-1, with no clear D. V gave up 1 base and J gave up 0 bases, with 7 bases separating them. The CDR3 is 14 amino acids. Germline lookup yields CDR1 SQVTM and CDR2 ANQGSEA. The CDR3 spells CSVEVLSSYNEQFF. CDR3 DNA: TGCAGCGTTGAAGTTCTAAGCTCCTACAATGAGCAGTTCTTC.